What follows is one T cell receptor (beta chain) and its context. The data were obtained in a study of OX40 agonist ivuxolimab in advanced cancers. Clones were sequenced by immunoSEQ multiplex PCR, and TCRdb holds only the in-frame ones, with some missing. Here the sample spans some 50,000 clones, about 87% being singletons. V gave up 4 bases and J gave up 3 bases, with 10 bases separating them. Per germline, CDR1 SQVTM and CDR2 ANQGSEA. The CDR3 contains 13 residues. The sequence was collected from an adult with an advanced solid tumor such as melanoma, head and neck, liver or kidney cancer. V gene TRBV29-1 combines with J gene TRBJ2-1; D assignment may be TRBD1 or TRBD2 (6 bases each). Sequenced material: CD4+ or CD8+ T cells sorted from blood, taken in a trial of the OX40 agonist ivuxolimab. CDR3 amino acids: CSVVGGHYNEQFF. The CDR3 DNA reads as TGCAGCGTTGTTGGGGGGCACTACAATGAGCAGTTCTTC.